This T cell receptor (beta chain) was sequenced during a study of T-cell reconstitution after alpha-beta-depleted transplantation in children. Unique molecular identifiers tagged the TCRbeta library. TCRdb analysed the PCR reads with MiXCR anew, one entry per CDR3 protein. In the table there are some 260,000 distinct CDR3 sequences, 20% to 30% of which are singletons. CDR1 is SEHNR and CDR2 is FQNEAQ in the germline V gene (reference sequence). The CDR3 is 15 residues long. Between the trimmed V and J ends, which lost 1 base and 3 bases, there was a span of 13 bases. The chain recombines TRBV7-9 with TRBJ2-7; D call uncertain. The input for sequencing was PBMCs, mostly from graft donor cells, taken 360 days after TCRalphabeta/CD19-depleted stem cell transplant. The receptor's source is a female patient aged 2-10 years who had a stem cell transplant for congenital amegakaryocytic thrombocytopenia, so the T cells may come from the graft donor. The DNA for the CDR3 is TGTGCCAGCAGCTTAGTTGCCGGACCGAACTACGAGCAGTACTTC. Encoded protein: CASSLVAGPNYEQYF.